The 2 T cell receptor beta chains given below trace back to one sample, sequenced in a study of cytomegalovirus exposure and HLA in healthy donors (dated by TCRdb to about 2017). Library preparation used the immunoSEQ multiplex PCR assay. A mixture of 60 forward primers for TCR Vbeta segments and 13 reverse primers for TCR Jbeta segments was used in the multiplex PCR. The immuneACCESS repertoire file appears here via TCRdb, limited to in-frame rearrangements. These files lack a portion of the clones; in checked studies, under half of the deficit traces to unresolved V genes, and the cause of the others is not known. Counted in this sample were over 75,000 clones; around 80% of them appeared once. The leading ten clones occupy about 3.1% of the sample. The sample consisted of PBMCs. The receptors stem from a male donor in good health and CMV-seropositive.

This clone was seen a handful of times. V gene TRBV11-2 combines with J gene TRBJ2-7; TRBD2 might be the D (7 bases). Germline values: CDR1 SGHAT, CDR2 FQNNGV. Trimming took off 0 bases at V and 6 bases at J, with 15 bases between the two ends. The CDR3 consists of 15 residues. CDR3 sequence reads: CASSLDPRGASEQYF. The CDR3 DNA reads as TGTGCCAGCAGCTTAGATCCCCGGGGGGCTAGCGAGCAGTACTTC.

CDR3 coding DNA: TGCGCCAGCAGCCTTGGCCAAAAAGAGACCCAGTACTTC. Protein product: CASSLGQKETQYF. The chain recombines TRBV4-1 with TRBJ2-5; unclear D gene. Trimming took 4 bases from V and 3 from J, leaving 9 bases between them. Per germline, CDR1 MGHRA and CDR2 YSYEKL. This CDR3 region has 13 residues.